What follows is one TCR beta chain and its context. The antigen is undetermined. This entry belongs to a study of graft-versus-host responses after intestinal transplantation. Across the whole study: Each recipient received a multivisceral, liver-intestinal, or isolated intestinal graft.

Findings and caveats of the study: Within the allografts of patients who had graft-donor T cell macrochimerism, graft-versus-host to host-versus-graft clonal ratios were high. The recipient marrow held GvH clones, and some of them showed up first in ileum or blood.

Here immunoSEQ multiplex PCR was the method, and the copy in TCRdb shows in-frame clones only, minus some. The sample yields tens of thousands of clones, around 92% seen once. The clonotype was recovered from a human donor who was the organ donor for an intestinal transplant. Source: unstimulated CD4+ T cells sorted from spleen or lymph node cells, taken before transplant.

CDR3 nucleotides: TGTGCCTCCGGCATCGCCCCGCTAGCCAAAAACATTCAGTACTTC. It yields the protein CASGIAPLAKNIQYF. The gene calls are TRBV18 and TRBJ2-4; D unclear. V lost 11 bases and J 0 bases, leaving 17 bases between the germline ends. Germline CDR1 and CDR2: KGHSH and LQKENI. This CDR3 is built from 15 residues.